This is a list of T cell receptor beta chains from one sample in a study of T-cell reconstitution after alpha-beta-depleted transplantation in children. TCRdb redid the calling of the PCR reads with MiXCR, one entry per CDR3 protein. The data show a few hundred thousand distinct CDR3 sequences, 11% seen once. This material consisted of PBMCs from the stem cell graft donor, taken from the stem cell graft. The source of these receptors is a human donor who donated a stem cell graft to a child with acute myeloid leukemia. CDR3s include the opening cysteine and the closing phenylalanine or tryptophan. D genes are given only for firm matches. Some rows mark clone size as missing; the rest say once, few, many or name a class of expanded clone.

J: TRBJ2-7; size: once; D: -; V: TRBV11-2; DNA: TGTGCCAGCAGCTTAGTCCCTAGCTCCTACGAGCAGTACTTC; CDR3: CASSLVPSSYEQYF
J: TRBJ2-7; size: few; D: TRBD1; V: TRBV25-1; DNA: TGTGCCAGCAGTGCCTCGGGACAGGGGGCCTACGAGCAGTACTTC; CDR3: CASSASGQGAYEQYF
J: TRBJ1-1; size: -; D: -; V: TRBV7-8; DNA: TGTGCCAGCAGCCCCGGTCGCACTGAAGCTTTCTTT; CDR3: CASSPGRTEAFF
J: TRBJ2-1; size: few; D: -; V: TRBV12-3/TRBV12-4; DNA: TGTGCCAGCAGTCGCGGAGGGGGTGAGCAGTTCTTC; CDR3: CASSRGGGEQFF
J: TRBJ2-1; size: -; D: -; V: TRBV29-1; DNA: TGCAGCGTTGAGGGTATACAATCATCCTACAATGAGCAGTTCTTC; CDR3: CSVEGIQSSYNEQFF
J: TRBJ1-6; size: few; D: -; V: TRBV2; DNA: TGTGCTAGCAGATGGGACAATAATTCACCCCTCCACTTT; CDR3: CASRWDNNSPLHF
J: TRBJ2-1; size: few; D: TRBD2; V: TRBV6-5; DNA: TGTGCCAGCAGCCTTAGCGGGAGTCATGAGCAGTTCTTC; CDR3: CASSLSGSHEQFF
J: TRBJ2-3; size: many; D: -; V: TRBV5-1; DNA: TGCGCCAGCGGACTCTCCTCTAGCACAGATACGCAGTATTTT; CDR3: CASGLSSSTDTQYF
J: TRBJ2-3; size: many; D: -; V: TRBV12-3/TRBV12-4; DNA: TGTGCCAGCAGTTTAGGGGACCTTGGAGTTACGCAGTATTTT; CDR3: CASSLGDLGVTQYF
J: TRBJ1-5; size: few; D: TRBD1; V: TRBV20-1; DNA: TGCAGTGCTAGAGATCGGACAGGGGGTGTTAGCAATCAGCCCCAGCATTTT; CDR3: CSARDRTGGVSNQPQHF
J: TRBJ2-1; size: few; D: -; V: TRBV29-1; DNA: TGCAGCGTTGGGGGGTTTGTCAATGAGCAGTTCTTC; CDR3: CSVGGFVNEQFF
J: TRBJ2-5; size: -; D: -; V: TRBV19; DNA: TGTGCCAGTAGTATTTCACTGTACCAAGAGACCCAGTACTTC; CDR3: CASSISLYQETQYF
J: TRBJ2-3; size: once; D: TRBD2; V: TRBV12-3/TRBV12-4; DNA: TGTGCCAGCAGAGGACTAGCGGGGGGGGTGTATTTT; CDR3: CASRGLAGGVYF
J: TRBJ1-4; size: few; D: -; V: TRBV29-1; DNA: TGCAGCGTGTCCGGGACGGATGAAAAACTGTTTTTT; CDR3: CSVSGTDEKLFF
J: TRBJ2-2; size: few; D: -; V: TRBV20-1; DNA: TGCAGTGCCACAAGGAAAGACACCGGGGAGCTGTTTTTT; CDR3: CSATRKDTGELFF
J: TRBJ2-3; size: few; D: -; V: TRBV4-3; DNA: TGCGCCAGCAGCTTCTCAGAATCCCCCGCGATAGATACGCAGTATTTT; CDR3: CASSFSESPAIDTQYF
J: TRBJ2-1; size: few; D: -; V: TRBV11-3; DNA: TGTGCCAGCAGCTTAGGTTCCCACTCCTACAATGAGCAGTTCTTC; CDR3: CASSLGSHSYNEQFF
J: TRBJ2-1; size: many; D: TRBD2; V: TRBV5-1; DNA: TGCGCCAGCAGCTTGGCCGGGACTAGTGACAATGAGCAGTTCTTC; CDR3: CASSLAGTSDNEQFF
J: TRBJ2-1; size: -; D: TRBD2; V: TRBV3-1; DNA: TGTGCCAGCAGCCAAGTTACTAGCGCCCCGTTCTTC; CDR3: CASSQVTSAPFF
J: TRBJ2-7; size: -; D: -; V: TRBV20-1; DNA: TGCAGTGCTAGAGATCGCAGGGTTACCTACGAGCAGTACTTC; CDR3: CSARDRRVTYEQYF
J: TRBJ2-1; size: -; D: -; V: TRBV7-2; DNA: TGTGCCAGCAGCTTACGTCCTAGCGATGAGCAGTTCTTC; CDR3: CASSLRPSDEQFF
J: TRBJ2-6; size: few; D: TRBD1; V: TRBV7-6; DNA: TGTGCCAGCAGCCTTGCCGGGACAGGGCTGGCTGGGGCCAACGTCCTGACTTTC; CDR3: CASSLAGTGLAGANVLTF
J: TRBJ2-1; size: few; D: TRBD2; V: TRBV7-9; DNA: TGTGCCAGCAGCCCCTTGGGTAGCGGGAGTAGGAATGAGCAGTTCTTC; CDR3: CASSPLGSGSRNEQFF
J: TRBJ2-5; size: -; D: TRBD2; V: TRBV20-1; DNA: TGCAGTGCCTTAATCGGGACTAGCGGGGGAGGAACCCTAGAGACCCAGTACTTC; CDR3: CSALIGTSGGGTLETQYF
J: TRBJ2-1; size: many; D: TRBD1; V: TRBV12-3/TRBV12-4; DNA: TGTGCCAGCACCTCCGGGACAGGGTGGAATGAGCAGTTCTTC; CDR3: CASTSGTGWNEQFF